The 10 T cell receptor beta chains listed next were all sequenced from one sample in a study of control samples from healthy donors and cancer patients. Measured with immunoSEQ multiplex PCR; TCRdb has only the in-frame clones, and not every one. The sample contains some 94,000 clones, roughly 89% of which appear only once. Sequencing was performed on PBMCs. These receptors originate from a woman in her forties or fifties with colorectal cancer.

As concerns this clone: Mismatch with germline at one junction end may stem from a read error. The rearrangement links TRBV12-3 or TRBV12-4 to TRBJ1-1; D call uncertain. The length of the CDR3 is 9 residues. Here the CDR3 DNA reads TGTGCCAGCAGTAACCAACAGTTATTT. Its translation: CASSNQQLF.

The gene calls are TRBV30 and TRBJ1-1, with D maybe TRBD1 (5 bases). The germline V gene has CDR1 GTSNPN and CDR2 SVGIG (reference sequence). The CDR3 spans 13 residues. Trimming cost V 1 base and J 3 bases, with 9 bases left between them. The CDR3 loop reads CAWSEQGDTEAFF. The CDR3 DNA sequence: TGTGCCTGGAGTGAGCAGGGTGACACTGAAGCTTTCTTT.

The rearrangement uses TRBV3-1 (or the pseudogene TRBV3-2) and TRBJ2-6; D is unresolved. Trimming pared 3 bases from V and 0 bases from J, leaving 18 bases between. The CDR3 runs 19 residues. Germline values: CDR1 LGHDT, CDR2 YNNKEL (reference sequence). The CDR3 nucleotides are TGTGCCAGCAGCCAGAGGTCCTCTGGGCCTTTCTCTGGGGCCAACGTCCTGACTTTC. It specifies CASSQRSSGPFSGANVLTF.

The CDR3 here is CASSTSIRGGGYTF. The CDR3 DNA sequence: TGTGCCAGTAGCACATCGATTAGGGGAGGTGGCTACACCTTC. The genes are TRBV19 and TRBJ1-2; D possibly corresponds to TRBD1 (5 bases). Germline CDR1 reads LNHDA; CDR2 reads SQIVND (reference sequence). V was cut by 6 bases and J by 7 bases, with 18 bases left in between. CDR3 length: 14 residues.

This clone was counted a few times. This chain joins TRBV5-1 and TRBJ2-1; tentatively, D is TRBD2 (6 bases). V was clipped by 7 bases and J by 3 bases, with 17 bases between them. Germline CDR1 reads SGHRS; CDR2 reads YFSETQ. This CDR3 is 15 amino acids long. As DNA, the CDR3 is TGCGCCAGCCGCCTCGGAGGGGCCGGCTACAATGAGCAGTTCTTC. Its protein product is CASRLGGAGYNEQFF.

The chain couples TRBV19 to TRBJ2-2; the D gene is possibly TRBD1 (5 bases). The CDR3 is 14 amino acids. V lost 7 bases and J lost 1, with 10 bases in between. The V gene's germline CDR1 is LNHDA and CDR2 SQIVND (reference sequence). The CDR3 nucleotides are TGTGCCAGTATGACTGGACAGAACACCGGGGAGCTGTTTTTT. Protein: CASMTGQNTGELFF.

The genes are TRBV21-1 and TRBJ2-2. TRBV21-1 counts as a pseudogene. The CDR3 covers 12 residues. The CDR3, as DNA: TGTGCCAGCAGCAAAAGTACCGGGGAGCTGTTTTTT. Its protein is CASSKSTGELFF.

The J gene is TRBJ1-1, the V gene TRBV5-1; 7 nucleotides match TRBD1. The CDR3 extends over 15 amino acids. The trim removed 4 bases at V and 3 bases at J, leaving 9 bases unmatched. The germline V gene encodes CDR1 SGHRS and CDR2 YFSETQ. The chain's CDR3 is CASSRTGTAYTEAFF. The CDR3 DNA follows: TGCGCCAGCAGCCGTACCGGGACAGCTTACACTGAAGCTTTCTTT.

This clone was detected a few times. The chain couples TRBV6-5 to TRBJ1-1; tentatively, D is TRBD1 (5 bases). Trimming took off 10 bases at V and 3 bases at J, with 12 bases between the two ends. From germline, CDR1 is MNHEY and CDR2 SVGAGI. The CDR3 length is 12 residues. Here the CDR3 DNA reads TGTGCCACCTCTCGGGGGGACACTGAAGCTTTCTTT. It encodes CATSRGDTEAFF.

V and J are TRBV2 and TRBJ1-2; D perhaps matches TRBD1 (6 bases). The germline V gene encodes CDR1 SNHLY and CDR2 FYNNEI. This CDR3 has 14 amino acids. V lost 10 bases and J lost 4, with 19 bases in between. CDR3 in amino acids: CATRTGPGTYGYTF. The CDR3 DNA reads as TGTGCCACCCGAACAGGGCCCGGGACCTATGGCTACACCTTC.